A single T cell receptor (beta chain) is shown here with its context. Antigen specificity is unknown. These data come from a study of shared clonotypes between healthy human individuals. Study-wide background: The cohort had two women and a few men, ages 18 to 49. Each donor's CD8 memory used one plate, CD8 naive two, each CD4 subset three. General study points: Represented diversity, genetic and exposure-history alike, was limited by few donors. Sampling used blood alone; tissue repertoires probably differ.

CDR1 is MDHEN, CDR2 SYDVKM, per germline. This CDR3 has 16 residues. V lost 5 bases, J lost 4 bases, and 9 bases stayed unmatched. The assay was immunoSEQ multiplex PCR, and TCRdb's table has in-frame clones only and misses some. Among 1,400,000 or so clones listed, 97% to 99% were seen once. Sequenced sample: naive CD4+ T cells sorted from blood. Subset noted: CD45RA+ positively selected. This receptor was obtained from a man aged 30 to 39 in good health. This chain connects TRBV28 to TRBJ2-1, with 9 bases identical to TRBD1. The DNA for the CDR3 is TGTGCCAGCAGTCCACCCCCGGGACAGGGATACAATGAGCAGTTCTTC. This gives the protein CASSPPPGQGYNEQFF.